This T cell receptor (beta chain) was sequenced in a study of response to subunit inactivated influenza vaccine. The CDR3 runs to 18 residues. The germline V and J ends were trimmed by 2 bases and 6 bases, with 24 bases remaining between them. TCRdb re-called the RT-PCR reads with MiXCR, one entry per CDR3 protein. The table records about 620,000 distinct CDR3 sequences, approximately 12% of them present only once. This clonotype was detected ten times or more. Its cognate antigen is unknown. Findings and caveats of the study: Few new T cells, the authors suggested, are recruited by each seasonal influenza vaccination.

The V call is TRBV12-3 or TRBV12-4, the J call TRBJ2-3, with D unclear. The material sequenced was PBMCs from blood, taken on the day of vaccination. The receptor was isolated from a man in his forties or fifties who received an inactivated influenza vaccine. As DNA, the CDR3 is TGTGCCAGCAGTTTATGTGTGCTTTCTGAGACCCCCTGCGATACGCAGTATTTT. As protein: CASSLCVLSETPCDTQYF.